The 11 T cell receptor beta chains below were found in one sample sequenced in a study of spatial heterogeneity in lung cancer. Study results and limitations: Tumor mutation counts were tracked by expanded intratumoral alpha and beta TCR counts.

Time point specified: sample taken at primary tumor resection. The antigens for these receptors are not known. A single record per CDR3 protein comes from TCRdb applying MiXCR to the 5' RACE reads. The repertoire holds approximately 3,500 distinct CDR3 sequences, with about 5% as singletons. Sequences were derived from lung tumor tissue, sampled at surgery. The origin of the receptors is a female donor with early-stage non-small cell lung cancer.

This clonotype is medium-sized in the sample. The J gene is TRBJ2-7, the V gene TRBV6-2 or TRBV6-3; D gene unclear. V lost 3 bases and J lost 4, with 7 bases in between. CDR3 length: 12 amino acids. Per germline, CDR1 MNHEY and CDR2 SVGEGT. CDR3 in amino acids: CASSYGTYEQYF. Here the CDR3 DNA reads TGTGCCAGCAGTTATGGAACGTACGAGCAGTACTTC.

This clonotype was detected ten times or more. The rearrangement links TRBV7-8 to TRBJ1-2, with D hard to call. The germline V gene has CDR1 SGHVS and CDR2 FQNEAQ. The CDR3 is 15 residues long. V was trimmed by 5 bases and J by 4 bases, leaving 17 bases between them. Here the CDR3 DNA reads TGTGCCAGCAGCCCCTTGTTGGCAGCGCTCTATGGCTACACCTTC. It encodes CASSPLLAALYGYTF.

At least ten counts were recorded for this clonotype. The V and J genes are TRBV20-1 and TRBJ2-7, with 8 bases identical to TRBD1. CDR1 DFQATT and CDR2 SNEGSKA come from the germline V gene (reference sequence). The length of the CDR3 is 15 residues. V was clipped by 6 bases and J by 0 bases; unmatched bases: 10. The CDR3 DNA follows: TGCAGTGCACACGAACAGGGGGTGGGCTCCTACGAGCAGTACTTC. It yields the protein CSAHEQGVGSYEQYF.

The rearrangement joins TRBV7-2 to TRBJ1-1, with 7 nucleotides matching TRBD1. In germline, CDR1 is SGHTA, CDR2 FQGNSA. The CDR3 length is 12 residues. Trimming removed 4 bases from V and 8 bases from J; junction bases left unmatched: 4. CDR3 in DNA: TGTGCCAGCAGCTCGACAGGGATCGAAGCTTTCTTT. It specifies CASSSTGIEAFF.

This clonotype is deemed medium-sized. This chain links TRBV7-8 with TRBJ2-1, with 13 bases that match TRBD2. The germline V gene encodes CDR1 SGHVS and CDR2 FQNEAQ. The V and J ends lost 4 bases and 5 bases, in that order; junction bases with no gene match: 2. This CDR3 region has 15 residues. CDR3 nucleotides: TGTGCCAGCAGCTGGGGACTAGCGGGAAACAATGAGCAGTTCTTC. Encoded protein: CASSWGLAGNNEQFF.

This clonotype is labeled as medium-sized. The V gene is TRBV5-6, the J gene TRBJ2-5, with D perhaps TRBD1 or TRBD2 (5 bases each). The CDR3 sequence is 15 residues long. Looked up from germline, CDR1 is SGHDT and CDR2 is YYEEEE. Trimming took 3 bases from V and 5 from J, leaving 17 bases between them. CDR3 DNA: TGTGCCAGCAGCTCGGGGCCGGGGTTGGGCGAGACCCAGTACTTC. It encodes CASSSGPGLGETQYF.

In this sample, this clonotype is medium-sized (0.01 to 0.1%). The chain couples TRBV30 to TRBJ1-6; D is uncertain. V lost 7 bases and J 7 bases, leaving 14 bases between the germline ends. This CDR3 has 13 residues. Germline V lookup: CDR1 GTSNPN, CDR2 SVGIG (reference sequence). In nucleotides, the CDR3 is TGTGCCTTGACCCAGAGCGTCAATTCACCCCTCCACTTT. Its protein product is CALTQSVNSPLHF.

Judged by abundance, this clonotype is medium-sized. This chain connects TRBV7-2 to TRBJ1-1; D is uncertain. The CDR3 contains 14 residues. CDR1 is SGHTA and CDR2 is FQGNSA in the germline V gene. The germline V and J ends were trimmed by 0 bases and 2 bases, with 7 bases remaining between them. The CDR3, as DNA: TGTGCCAGCAGCTTAGCGCGGGGAAACACTGAAGCTTTCTTT. Translating gives CASSLARGNTEAFF.

In this sample, this clonotype turned up many times. The chain uses TRBV20-1 and TRBJ2-7; 9 nucleotides agree with TRBD2. V lost 4 bases and J lost 5; bases outside the gene matches: 6. The CDR3 is 13 residues long. Germline CDR1 and CDR2: DFQATT and SNEGSKA (reference sequence). DNA for the CDR3: TGCAGTGCTAATAGCGGGAGTAATCACGAGCAGTACTTC. This translates into CSANSGSNHEQYF.

By share, this clonotype counts as medium-sized (0.01 to 0.1%). CDR3 amino acids: CAWSVSGQALGANVLTF. As DNA, the CDR3 is TGTGCCTGGAGTGTATCGGGACAAGCGCTTGGGGCCAACGTCCTGACTTTC. The rearrangement uses TRBV30 and TRBJ2-6, with TRBD1 as a possible D gene (6 bases). The CDR3 runs 17 residues. Germline V gene lookup returns CDR1 GTSNPN and CDR2 SVGIG (reference sequence). Trimming shortened V by 0 bases and J by 3 bases, and 15 bases separated the two germline ends.

This clonotype is judged medium-sized. Germline and junction disagree at one end, which may indicate a read error. The chain carries TRBV3-1 and TRBJ1-1; D is unresolved. The CDR3 is made up of 11 amino acids. Germline CDR1 LGHDT, CDR2 YNNKEL (reference sequence). DNA for the CDR3: TGTGCCACCAGCGCGAGACGGGAAGCTTTCTTT. The encoded protein is CATSARREAFF.